This T cell receptor beta chain was documented in a study of CD8 T cell repertoires and HIV-1 epitope variants. Study details: IL-2, IL-7 and IL-15 were added on days 3 and 7 of roughly ten-day cultures.

As regards this clone: What it binds is unknown.

Here immunoSEQ multiplex PCR was the method, and the copy in TCRdb shows in-frame clones only, minus some. This table holds about 5,600 clones, around 62% found once. The receptor comes from a male donor with HIV. The sample consisted of cultured CD8+ T cells derived from PBMCs.

CDR3 in DNA: TGTGCCAGCAGCTTGTGGGGATCGCCCAGAGTACATATCGGGCAGTACTTC. This translates into CASSLWGSPRVHIGQYF. V is TRBV5-6 and J is TRBJ2-7; no clear D. Germline V gene data show CDR1 as SGHDT and CDR2 as YYEEEE. The CDR3 sequence is 17 residues long. V was pared by 1 base and J by 9 bases, with 26 bases between.